Presented here are 3 T cell receptor beta chains from one specimen sequenced in a study of tumor and adjacent non-tumor tissue in lung cancer. The library came from three nested PCR rounds adapted from ARM-PCR protocols. Each CDR3 protein gets one entry after TCRdb re-called the multiplex PCR reads with MiXCR. The data hold roughly 90,000 distinct CDR3 sequences, with more than 75% observed a single time. This sample's RNA came from whole unsorted tissue. Distant lung tissue was collected more than 3 cm away from the tumor edge. Material: distant non-tumor lung tissue. These receptors were collected from a woman between 50 and 59 years old with non-small cell lung cancer.

CDR3 in amino acids: CANNPLEGVGCEQYF. CDR3 sequence (DNA): TGTGCCAACAACCCCCTCGAAGGAGTGGGGTGCGAGCAGTACTTC. The chain has TRBV11-3 and TRBJ2-7, with unresolved D. Per germline, CDR1 SGHNT and CDR2 YENEEA. V lost 10 bases to trimming and J lost 6 bases, with 25 bases between them. The CDR3 sequence is 15 residues long.

With regard to this clonotype: This CDR3 is missing its conserved last phenylalanine or tryptophan, likely due to a read error. The DNA is omitted, as the CDR3 cannot be located on it reliably, and the CDR3 follows TCRdb's listing. V gene TRBV4-1 combines with J gene TRBJ2-6. The germline CDR1 and CDR2 sequences are MGHRA and YSYEKL. Ends included, the CDR3 has 14 residues. The chain's CDR3 is CPINQDSGANVPTV.

This clonotype was observed a handful of times. A read error is likely, as this CDR3 ends without the conserved phenylalanine or tryptophan. The chain employs TRBV12-3 or TRBV12-4 and TRBJ1-1; D unclear. The CDR3 length is 14 residues. For the CDR3, the DNA is TGTGTCAGCAGTTTAGGCCACAAGAACACTGAAGCTTTCTTA. Amino acid sequence: CVSSLGHKNTEAFL.